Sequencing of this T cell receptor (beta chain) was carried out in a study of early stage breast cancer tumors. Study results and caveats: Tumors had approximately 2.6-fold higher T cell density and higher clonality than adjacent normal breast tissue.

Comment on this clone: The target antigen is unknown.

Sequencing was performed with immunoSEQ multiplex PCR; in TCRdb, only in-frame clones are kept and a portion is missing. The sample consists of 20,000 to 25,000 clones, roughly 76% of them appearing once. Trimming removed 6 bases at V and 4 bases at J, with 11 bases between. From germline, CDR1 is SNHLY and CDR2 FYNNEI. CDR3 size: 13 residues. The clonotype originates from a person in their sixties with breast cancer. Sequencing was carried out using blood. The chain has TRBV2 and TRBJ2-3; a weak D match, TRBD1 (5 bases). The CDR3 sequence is CASRALGADTQYF. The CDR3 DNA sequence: TGTGCCAGCAGGGCCCTAGGGGCAGATACGCAGTATTTT.